What follows are 25 T cell receptor beta chains derived from one specimen sequenced in a study of vaccination and CD4 T cells after COVID-19 (dated 2022 in TCRdb). Explained via the paper, the treatment or condition label denotes: roughly 10-day PBMC culture with coronavirus spike peptide pools or control peptides (ViraFEST assay). Library generation was performed with PCR. The sequencing machine was an Illumina iSeq 100. DNA from cultured CD4+ T cells was subjected to TCR sequencing with the Oncomine TCR Beta short-read assay at the Johns Hopkins FTIC core. TCRdb reworked the public reads: Q25 trimming with fastp, MiXCR clone assembly, productive beta chains retained. Entries that share a CDR3 protein sequence are merged under the most common genes and DNA. For this sample the table gives about 9,500 distinct CDR3 sequences, of which about 66% were detected only once. The ten largest clones represent 26% of the sample.

These receptors lack a known antigen. Specimen: CD4+ T cells from blood, cultured in vitro. These receptors were obtained from a human donor who had recovered from COVID-19.

V and J are TRBV27 and TRBJ1-2; 7 bases map to TRBD1. Per the germline V gene, CDR1 is MNHEY and CDR2 is SMNVEV (reference sequence). V gave up 6 bases and J gave up 0 bases; unmatched junction bases: 13. The CDR3 runs to 17 residues. CDR3: CASRFSPPGTANYGYTF. The CDR3 nucleotides read TGTGCCAGCAGGTTCTCCCCCCCCGGGACAGCTAACTATGGCTACACCTTC.

The rearrangement links TRBV24-1 to TRBJ2-5, with D possibly being TRBD1 (5 bases). Germline lookup yields CDR1 KGHDR and CDR2 SFDVKD. Trimming stripped 3 bases from V and 4 bases from J, with 14 bases between. CDR3 length: 15 residues. CDR3 sequence (DNA): TGTGCCACCAGTGATCCGACTGACAGCCTAGAGACCCAGTACTTC. Protein product: CATSDPTDSLETQYF.

This clonotype occurred a few times. The chain links TRBV20-1 to TRBJ1-2; 12 nucleotides align to TRBD1. The CDR3 has 15 residues. V shed 6 bases and J 4 bases; nucleotides not matched to a gene: 9. Germline V gives CDR1 DFQATT, CDR2 SNEGSKA (reference sequence). CDR3 sequence reads: CSAGGTGGVGYGYTF. CDR3 nucleotide sequence: TGCAGTGCGGGCGGGACAGGGGGCGTCGGCTATGGCTACACCTTC.

This clonotype has a handful of counts. The chain combines TRBV10-3 with TRBJ1-5; D gene uncertain. The V end lost 4 bases, the J end lost 0 bases, and 19 bases lay between the germline ends. Germline V gene lookup returns CDR1 ENHRY and CDR2 SYGVKD. The CDR3 extends over 18 amino acids. For the CDR3, the DNA is TGTGCCATCAGTGGAAATGGACCGAGCTTCTATAGCAATCAGCCCCAGCATTTT. Its protein is CAISGNGPSFYSNQPQHF.

The CDR3 is CSTRTGNGELFF. CDR3 sequence (DNA): TGCAGCACCCGGACAGGGAACGGGGAGCTGTTTTTT. The chain recombines TRBV29-1 with TRBJ2-2, with 8 bases fitting TRBD1. Germline CDR1 and CDR2: SQVTM and ANQGSEA. The CDR3 has 12 residues. Germline trimming cut 8 bases from V and 7 bases from J; bases unmatched to any gene: 6.

The V call is TRBV19, the J call TRBJ1-6; TRBD1 might be the D (5 bases). Trimming removed 6 bases from V and 6 bases from J, with 18 bases in between. Germline V gene sequence: CDR1 LNHDA, CDR2 SQIVND (reference sequence). This CDR3 contains 16 residues. The CDR3 DNA sequence: TGTGCCAGTAGATCCCGTCAGGGCCTTCCTAATTCACCCCTCCACTTT. Amino acids: CASRSRQGLPNSPLHF.

V and J are TRBV7-9 and TRBJ1-2; D ambiguous. This CDR3 region has 14 residues. V dropped 3 bases and J dropped 4 bases, with 12 bases sitting between them. Germline CDR1 is SEHNR and CDR2 is FQNEAQ (reference sequence). CDR3 coding DNA: TGTGCCAGCAGCTTGGGCTCTCCGCCCTATGGCTACACCTTC. It codes for CASSLGSPPYGYTF.

V and J are TRBV2 and TRBJ2-3; possibly TRBD1 for D (6 bases). V was pared by 5 bases and J by 1 base, with 10 bases between. The CDR3 has 14 amino acids. Germline V gives CDR1 SNHLY, CDR2 FYNNEI. CDR3 nucleotides: TGTGCCAGCAGTACAGGGATAGGCACAGATACGCAGTATTTT. Residues: CASSTGIGTDTQYF.

This sequence joins TRBV7-2 and TRBJ2-2; D unresolved. The germline V and J ends were trimmed by 3 bases and 6 bases, with 8 bases remaining between them. CDR1 is SGHTA and CDR2 is FQGNSA in the germline V gene. The length of the CDR3 is 13 residues. CDR3 nucleotide sequence: TGTGCCAGCAGCTTCAGGCTCTCCGGGGAGCTGTTTTTT. Protein sequence: CASSFRLSGELFF.

This clonotype has a handful of counts. The rearrangement links TRBV2 to TRBJ1-2; D might be TRBD1 (5 bases). The germline CDR1 and CDR2 sequences are SNHLY and FYNNEI. The CDR3 has 14 amino acids. V lost 7 bases and J 7 bases, leaving 19 bases between the germline ends. The CDR3 DNA reads TGTGCCAGCAACCCGGGCAGGGAACCCTCTGGCTACACCTTC. Translating gives CASNPGREPSGYTF.

V and J are TRBV7-9 and TRBJ1-2; tentative D call: TRBD1 (5 bases). Trimming pared 5 bases from V and 7 bases from J, leaving 14 bases between. The CDR3 totals 13 residues. Germline values: CDR1 SEHNR, CDR2 FQNEAQ (reference sequence). The DNA for the CDR3 is TGTGCCAGCAGCCAAGCCGGGACGTTTGGCTACACCTTC. Encoded protein: CASSQAGTFGYTF.

This clonotype was found a few times. CDR3 residues: CASSSSGSEAFF. For the CDR3, the DNA is TGTGCCAGCAGTTCCAGCGGTTCTGAAGCTTTCTTT. J is TRBJ1-1 and V is TRBV27; D is unclear. This CDR3 comprises 12 residues. V dropped 4 bases and J dropped 6 bases, with 9 bases sitting between them. Germline CDR1 MNHEY, CDR2 SMNVEV (reference sequence).

This clonotype has a handful of counts. This rearrangement joins TRBV15 to TRBJ2-7, with 9 bases fitting TRBD1. This CDR3 has 17 amino acids. The germline V gene has CDR1 LNHNV and CDR2 YYDKDF (reference sequence). Trimming took 3 bases from V and 4 from J; bases not matched to a gene: 13. Here the CDR3 reads CATSRTYPGQGGYEQYF. The CDR3 coding sequence is TGTGCCACCAGCAGGACCTATCCGGGACAGGGAGGATACGAGCAGTACTTC.

The rearrangement uses TRBV12-3 or TRBV12-4 and TRBJ2-3, with D hard to call. Trimming cost V 2 bases and J 10 bases, with 10 bases left between them. This CDR3 spans 12 amino acids. Here the CDR3 DNA reads TGTGCCAGCAGTTTAAAGGGAAGGGCGCAGTATTTT. It translates to CASSLKGRAQYF.

CDR3 nucleotide sequence: TGCGCCAGCAGTGATGGGGGGACGGGACAGGGGAAAATGGATACTGAAGCTTTCTTT. It codes for CASSDGGTGQGKMDTEAFF. V gene TRBV10-2 combines with J gene TRBJ1-1, with TRBD1 matching 10 bases. This CDR3 contains 19 residues. V shed 3 bases, J shed 5 bases, and the junction held 18 bases outside the gene matches. From germline, CDR1 is WSHSY and CDR2 SAAADI.

The chain is built from TRBV7-9 and TRBJ2-1; D is uncertain. The V gene's germline CDR1 is SEHNR and CDR2 FQNEAQ (reference sequence). CDR3 size: 16 residues. The ends were cut back, 6 bases at V and 0 bases at J, with 15 bases in the middle. Here the CDR3 DNA reads TGTGCCAGCAGTGGGCAGTCTGCTAGCTCCTACAATGAGCAGTTCTTC. It specifies CASSGQSASSYNEQFF.

This clonotype was seen a few times. This sequence joins TRBV6-2 or TRBV6-3 and TRBJ1-5, with D unresolved. V was pared by 7 bases and J by 2 bases, with 12 bases between. In germline, CDR1 is MNHEY, CDR2 SVGEGT. The CDR3 totals 14 residues. CDR3 sequence (DNA): TGTGCCAGCACCGGGTTTTCTGGCAATCAGCCCCAGCATTTT. Its protein product is CASTGFSGNQPQHF.

CDR3 sequence: CASSEYGLGFFDGYNEQFF. The CDR3 DNA follows: TGTGCCAGCAGTGAATACGGCTTGGGGTTTTTTGACGGGTACAATGAGCAGTTCTTC. The rearrangement joins TRBV25-1 to TRBJ2-1; D gene unclear. This CDR3 has 19 amino acids. Looked up from germline, CDR1 is MGHDK and CDR2 is SYGVNS. V lost 0 bases and J 4 bases, leaving 22 bases between the germline ends.

The J gene is TRBJ1-4, the V gene TRBV2; 7 bases are shared with TRBD1. Germline V gene sequence: CDR1 SNHLY, CDR2 FYNNEI. The trim removed 7 bases at V and 8 bases at J, leaving 7 bases unmatched. The CDR3 is made up of 13 amino acids. CDR3 nucleotides: TGTGCCAGCACAACAGGGGTTCGGGAAAAACTGTTTTTT. Its protein product is CASTTGVREKLFF.

The chain uses TRBV4-2 and TRBJ2-2; D is unclear. With 2 bases removed from V and 2 bases from J, the gap between germline ends came to 12 bases. The germline V gene encodes CDR1 LGHNA and CDR2 YNFKEQ. The CDR3 has 16 residues. This chain's CDR3 is CASSQYPTANTGELFF. The CDR3 region has the DNA TGTGCCAGCAGCCAATACCCCACGGCCAACACCGGGGAGCTGTTTTTT.

This clonotype was detected a few times. CDR3 residues: CAWRGSEGTEAFF. The CDR3 DNA is TGTGCCTGGAGGGGCTCCGAGGGCACTGAAGCTTTCTTT. V is TRBV30 and J is TRBJ1-1; no reliable D call. Germline V lookup: CDR1 GTSNPN, CDR2 SVGIG (reference sequence). This CDR3 is built from 13 residues. The V end lost 3 bases, the J end lost 4 bases, and 12 bases lay between the germline ends. The full variable domain, completed using reference TRBV30 and TRBJ1-1, is SQTIHQWPATLVQPVGSPLSLECTVEGTSNPNLYWYRQAAGRGLQLLFYSVGIGQISSEVPQNLSASRPQDRQFILSSKKLLLSDSGFYLCAWRGSEGTEAFFGQGTRLTVV.

The rearrangement joins TRBV7-2 to TRBJ2-2, with TRBD2 matching 10 bases. There are 19 residues in the CDR3. CDR1 and CDR2 from the germline V gene are SGHTA and FQGNSA. V shed 4 bases, J shed 3 bases, and the junction held 14 bases outside the gene matches. Here the CDR3 reads CASSSGRLAGISYTGELFF. The CDR3, as DNA: TGTGCCAGCAGCTCGGGGAGACTAGCGGGCATCTCGTACACCGGGGAGCTGTTTTTT. The whole variable domain, filled in from reference TRBV7-2 and TRBJ2-2, reads GAGVSQSPSNKVTEKGKDVELRCDPISGHTALYWYRQSLGQGLEFLIYFQGNSAPDKSGLPSDRFSAERTGGSVSTLTIQRTQQEDSAVYLCASSSGRLAGISYTGELFFGEGSRLTVL.

The V call is TRBV6-1, the J call TRBJ1-6; D possibly corresponds to TRBD1 (5 bases). This CDR3 region has 12 residues. Germline CDR1 reads MNHNS; CDR2 reads SASEGT. V was shortened by 8 bases and J by 10 bases, with 12 bases between the two germline ends. The CDR3 nucleotides are TGTGCCAGCCAGCAGGGTGGATCACCCCTCCACTTT. Translating it yields CASQQGGSPLHF.

V gene TRBV7-2 combines with J gene TRBJ1-2; the D gene is possibly TRBD1 (6 bases). CDR1 is SGHTA and CDR2 is FQGNSA in the germline V gene. The CDR3 runs to 14 residues. Trimming stripped 8 bases from V and 1 base from J, with 14 bases between. The CDR3 spells CASQKGRGNYGYTF. CDR3 coding DNA: TGTGCCAGCCAAAAGGGCAGGGGTAACTATGGCTACACCTTC.

There are a few counts of this clonotype. CDR3 region: CASSYGLNRGGYTF. CDR3 nucleotide sequence: TGTGCCAGCAGTTATGGGTTGAATAGGGGAGGCTACACCTTC. The chain is built from TRBV27 and TRBJ1-2; D perhaps matches TRBD1 (5 bases). The CDR3 sequence is 14 residues long. The V end lost 4 bases, the J end lost 8 bases, and 17 bases lay between the germline ends. The germline CDR1 and CDR2 sequences are MNHEY and SMNVEV (reference sequence).